Sequencing of this T cell receptor beta chain was carried out in a study of technical replicates of blood from a handful of donors. The assay was immunoSEQ multiplex PCR, and TCRdb's table has in-frame clones only and misses some. The sample records over 70,000 clones, more than 85% being singletons. The sample holds one count of this clone. Germline assignment: CDR1 SGHRS and CDR2 YFSETQ. The CDR3 contains 13 residues. V lost 5 bases and J lost 1, with 7 bases in between. Sequencing input: T cells isolated from PBMCs. This sequence was found in a human donor in good health. The J gene is TRBJ2-1, the V gene TRBV5-1, with D unclear. CDR3 sequence: CASSWLSYNEQFF. DNA for the CDR3: TGCGCCAGCAGTTGGCTGTCCTACAATGAGCAGTTCTTC.